Shown below are 23 T cell receptor beta chains from a single sample sequenced in a study of T cell repertoires in cytomegalovirus infection. MiXCR, run by TCRdb on the reads, gives a single entry per CDR3 protein. The data hold 480,000 or so distinct CDR3 sequences, with around 10% observed a single time. Sequencing used PBMCs. All receptors derive from a human donor in good health (CMV status not recorded). Some clones in this sample may be carry-over from other donors' samples.

This clonotype has at least ten counts. This chain uses TRBV12-3 or TRBV12-4 with TRBJ2-5; D may be TRBD1 or TRBD2 (5 bases each). V was cut by 6 bases and J by 3 bases, with 20 bases left in between. The CDR3 runs 16 residues. CDR3: CASSRFGTDKKETQYF. CDR3 bases: TGTGCCAGCAGCCGCTTTGGGACGGACAAAAAAGAGACCCAGTACTTC.

At least ten counts were recorded for this clonotype. The rearrangement links TRBV19 to TRBJ2-2; D remains unclear. The germline V gene encodes CDR1 LNHDA and CDR2 SQIVND (reference sequence). Trimming removed 7 bases from V and 4 bases from J, with 7 bases in between. The CDR3 contains 12 residues. DNA for the CDR3: TGTGCCAGTACCCGGCTCACCGGGGAGCTGTTTTTT. This sequence encodes CASTRLTGELFF.

This clonotype was seen once. One base away lies a much larger clone, so this may be a sequencing read error. The CDR3 end shows no conserved phenylalanine or tryptophan, and so a read error is likely. This chain uses TRBV20-1 with TRBJ2-7; D not resolved. The V and J ends lost 5 bases and 8 bases respectively, with 10 bases between them. This CDR3 has 10 amino acids. CDR1 is DFQATT, CDR2 SNEGSKA, per germline (reference sequence). The CDR3 is CSAQQVQQYL. Written as DNA, the CDR3 is TGCAGTGCTCAGCAAGTACAGCAGTACCTC.

This chain links TRBV25-1 with TRBJ2-1; D unresolved. The germline V gene has CDR1 MGHDK and CDR2 SYGVNS. CDR3 length equals 11 residues. V lost 6 bases and J lost 5, with 5 bases in between. For the CDR3, the DNA is TGTGCCAGCAGATTGGACAATGAGCAGTTCTTC. Translation gives CASRLDNEQFF.

This clonotype turned up a few times. The chain employs TRBV29-1 and TRBJ2-7, with D perhaps matching TRBD2 (6 bases). Trimming removed 4 bases from V and 0 bases from J, with 10 bases in between. Germline CDR1 and CDR2: SQVTM and ANQGSEA. CDR3 length: 13 amino acids. DNA of the CDR3: TGCAGCGTTGTTGTCGGGAGCTCCTACGAGCAGTACTTC. It codes for CSVVVGSSYEQYF.

This clonotype was seen a few times. The CDR3 bases are TGCAGTGCTAGTTTGGGTCCCTCTGGAAACACCATATATTTT. Its protein is CSASLGPSGNTIYF. The chain couples TRBV20-1 to TRBJ1-3; D uncertain. The V and J ends lost 3 bases and 0 bases respectively, with 9 bases between them. Germline V lookup: CDR1 DFQATT, CDR2 SNEGSKA (reference sequence). The CDR3 is 14 residues long.

This clonotype was seen a handful of times. The V and J genes are TRBV20-1 and TRBJ2-1; the match to TRBD2 covers 13 bases. The CDR3 has 14 amino acids. Per germline, CDR1 DFQATT and CDR2 SNEGSKA (reference sequence). V was clipped by 6 bases and J by 9 bases; unmatched bases: 8. CDR3 amino acids: CSAARTSGGTEQFF. For the CDR3, the DNA is TGCAGTGCCGCGAGGACTAGCGGGGGCACTGAGCAGTTCTTC.

This clonotype was detected ten times or more. The chain has TRBV4-1 and TRBJ2-1; 7 positions agree with TRBD1. With 2 bases clipped from V and 5 bases from J, the junction kept 6 bases outside the gene matches. CDR3 length: 15 residues. The germline CDR1 and CDR2 sequences are MGHRA and YSYEKL. CDR3 sequence: CASSQPRDSHNEQFF. The CDR3 DNA reads TGCGCCAGCAGCCAACCCCGGGACAGTCACAATGAGCAGTTCTTC.

The chain uses TRBV5-6 and TRBJ2-1; no clear D. V lost 4 bases and J 5 bases, leaving 10 bases between the germline ends. There are 13 residues in the CDR3. Germline V gene sequence: CDR1 SGHDT, CDR2 YYEEEE. The CDR3 sequence: CASSLGRHNEQFF. The CDR3 DNA reads as TGTGCCAGCAGCCTCGGACGGCACAATGAGCAGTTCTTC.

The rearrangement links TRBV5-5 to TRBJ1-2; D gene unclear. The CDR3 contains 14 residues. Trimming stripped 0 bases from V and 2 bases from J, with 8 bases between. Looked up from germline, CDR1 is SGHKS and CDR2 is YYEKEE (reference sequence). The CDR3 loop reads CASSLEEANYGYTF. DNA of the CDR3: TGTGCCAGCAGCTTGGAGGAGGCAAACTATGGCTACACCTTC.

At least ten counts were recorded for this clonotype. The chain employs TRBV7-8 and TRBJ2-5; possible D gene TRBD2, 7 bases. The germline V gene encodes CDR1 SGHVS and CDR2 FQNEAQ. V was pared by 8 bases and J by 4 bases, with 11 bases between. The CDR3 consists of 12 residues. CDR3 coding DNA: TGTGCCAGCGGGGGGGCCCGAGAGACCCAGTACTTC. Protein product: CASGGARETQYF.

The CDR3 loop is CSARDPAGRHTDTQYF. In nucleotides, the CDR3 is TGCAGTGCTAGAGATCCGGCAGGTCGACATACAGATACGCAGTATTTT. This chain links TRBV20-1 with TRBJ2-3; unclear D gene. The CDR3 runs 16 residues. V lost 0 bases to trimming and J lost 3 bases, with 16 bases between them. Germline CDR1 reads DFQATT; CDR2 reads SNEGSKA (reference sequence).

This clonotype was found many times. The gene calls are TRBV7-9 and TRBJ1-3; 11 positions agree with TRBD1. V was pared by 6 bases and J by 0 bases, with 10 bases of the junction left unmatched. Germline CDR1 SEHNR, CDR2 FQNEAQ (reference sequence). This CDR3 region has 18 residues. CDR3: CASRHGTGGLSSGNTIYF. The CDR3 DNA reads as TGTGCCAGCAGACACGGGACAGGGGGTCTGAGCTCTGGAAACACCATATATTTT.

The sample holds many counts of this clonotype. V and J are TRBV24-1 and TRBJ2-3; no clear D gene. V was clipped by 3 bases and J by 4 bases, with 7 bases between them. Germline V lookup: CDR1 KGHDR, CDR2 SFDVKD. The CDR3 covers 13 residues. The CDR3 loop reads CATSDLSSDTQYF. CDR3 DNA sequence: TGTGCCACCAGTGATCTCTCATCAGATACGCAGTATTTT.

In its sample, this clonotype was seen many times. The chain has TRBV6-1 and TRBJ2-1, with D perhaps matching TRBD1 (5 bases). Trimming took 7 bases from V and 4 from J, leaving 14 bases between them. The CDR3 spans 14 residues. Germline CDR1 reads MNHNS; CDR2 reads SASEGT. The CDR3 DNA sequence: TGTGCCAGCAACCCAATAACAGGTTACAATGAGCAGTTCTTC. Its protein is CASNPITGYNEQFF.

The rearrangement uses TRBV30 and TRBJ1-4; 9 nucleotides line up with TRBD1. Per the germline V gene, CDR1 is GTSNPN and CDR2 is SVGIG (reference sequence). This CDR3 region has 15 residues. The trim removed 2 bases at V and 3 bases at J, leaving 4 bases unmatched. The CDR3 sequence is CAWSRDRVANEKLFF. The CDR3 DNA reads as TGTGCCTGGAGTCGGGACAGGGTGGCTAATGAAAAACTGTTTTTT.

J is TRBJ2-7 and V is TRBV30, with 12 bases fitting TRBD2. Germline CDR1 and CDR2: GTSNPN and SVGIG (reference sequence). This CDR3 comprises 15 residues. Germline trimming cut 1 base from V and 0 bases from J; bases unmatched to any gene: 1. Here the CDR3 reads CAWSGGLAGSYEQYF. CDR3 DNA sequence: TGTGCCTGGAGTGGGGGACTAGCGGGCTCCTACGAGCAGTACTTC.

This clonotype was seen only a few times. The chain carries TRBV29-1 and TRBJ1-2; 8 bases line up with TRBD1. V shed 6 bases and J 4 bases; nucleotides not matched to a gene: 1. This CDR3 has 11 residues. Germline lookup yields CDR1 SQVTM and CDR2 ANQGSEA. In DNA form, the CDR3 reads TGCAGCGTAACAGGGGGCTATGGCTACACCTTC. Translated: CSVTGGYGYTF.

V usage is TRBV7-9 and J usage is TRBJ1-1; no clear D gene. The germline CDR1 and CDR2 sequences are SEHNR and FQNEAQ (reference sequence). Trimming cost V 4 bases and J 4 bases, with 13 bases left between them. The CDR3 consists of 14 residues. CDR3 sequence (DNA): TGTGCCAGCAGCTCAAAGATGGTGGGCACTGAAGCTTTCTTT. Translated, it gives CASSSKMVGTEAFF.

This clonotype was observed many times. In DNA, the CDR3 is TGTGCCAGCAGTTACGAAGGTGACTATGGCTACACCTTC. It translates to CASSYEGDYGYTF. The chain uses TRBV6-6 and TRBJ1-2; D not resolved. The CDR3 runs to 13 residues. Germline V gene lookup returns CDR1 MNHNY and CDR2 SVGAGI (reference sequence). The V gene lost 2 bases and the J gene lost 3 bases, with 7 bases spanning the gap.

This clonotype was seen a handful of times. The V gene is TRBV20-1, the J gene TRBJ2-1; D may be TRBD2 (6 bases). Trimming took 3 bases from V and 10 from J, leaving 13 bases between them. From germline, CDR1 is DFQATT and CDR2 SNEGSKA (reference sequence). The length of the CDR3 is 12 residues. As DNA, the CDR3 is TGCAGTGCTAGGGGGCCGGGGGACGAGCAGTTCTTC. Encoded protein: CSARGPGDEQFF.

This clonotype was detected only a few times. The chain couples TRBV6-2 or TRBV6-3 to TRBJ2-6; D perhaps matches TRBD2 (6 bases). V lost 2 bases to trimming and J lost 0 bases, with 11 bases between them. Germline V CDR1 and CDR2: MNHEY, SVGEGT. The CDR3 extends over 17 amino acids. CDR3 protein: CASSYEAGSSGANVLTF. CDR3 nucleotide sequence: TGTGCCAGCAGTTACGAGGCGGGGAGCTCTGGGGCCAACGTCCTGACTTTC.

This clonotype was observed many times. The chain joins TRBV7-3 to TRBJ2-7; D not certain. The CDR3 has 13 residues. Germline V gene lookup returns CDR1 SGHTA and CDR2 FQGTGA. Between the trimmed V and J ends, which lost 5 bases and 5 bases, there was a span of 13 bases. CDR3 amino acids: CASSLTNVDEQYF. CDR3 coding DNA: TGTGCCAGCAGCCTTACAAACGTGGACGAGCAGTACTTC.